The table lists the clone carrying this T cell receptor beta chain with a count of one. The sample belongs to a study of control samples from healthy donors and cancer patients. Profiling relied on immunoSEQ multiplex PCR, and the TCRdb table lists in-frame clones only, not all of them. Of 130,000 or so clones listed, more than 80% are singletons. V shed 0 bases and J shed 1 base, with 10 bases lying between them. Germline CDR1 is SGHRS and CDR2 is YFSETQ. The CDR3 totals 16 residues. The sequence derives from a man aged 35-49 years in good health. Sequencing was carried out using blood. The rearrangement links TRBV5-1 to TRBJ1-4; D is undetermined. Here the CDR3 reads CASSLAIGLTNEKLFF. In DNA, the CDR3 is TGCGCCAGCAGCTTGGCCATCGGTTTAACTAATGAAAAACTGTTTTTT.